This T cell receptor beta chain appears in the sequencing data of a study of CD8 T cells in Susac syndrome. A quantity of about 0.5 to 1 ug RNA underwent reverse transcription using random hexamers. Amplification of the TCR beta CDR3 was carried out by immunoSEQ multiplex PCR, which spanned a total of 54 Vbeta and 13 Jbeta segments. TCRdb re-derived calls from the immunoSEQ multiplex PCR reads in MiXCR, one entry per CDR3 protein. The data hold roughly 130,000 distinct CDR3 sequences, with less than 95% observed a single time. This CDR3 spans 14 amino acids. V was shortened by 7 bases and J by 0 bases, with 10 bases between the two germline ends. Per germline, CDR1 MNHEY and CDR2 SVGEGT.

The receptor's source is a human donor with multiple sclerosis. The sample comprised CD4+ T cells from PBMCs. The V call is TRBV6-2 or TRBV6-3, the J call TRBJ2-1, with D unclear. The CDR3 DNA sequence: TGTGCCAGCACTCGCAGGAGCTCCTACAATGAGCAGTTCTTC. Translating gives CASTRRSSYNEQFF.